This passage covers 24 T cell receptor beta chains from one sample sequenced in a study of shared clonotypes between healthy human individuals (dated by TCRdb to the early 2020s). Library method: the immunoSEQ multiplex PCR assay. Held by TCRdb, this immuneACCESS table contains in-frame sequences only and omits some clones. Under half of the omission traces to an unresolved V gene where checked; the cause of the rest is unknown. The sample profile shows about 1.1 million clones; around 78% of them were found once. Approximately 0.5% of the sample rests with the top ten. The material sequenced was memory CD4+ T cells from PBMCs. The label giving this sample's cell subset or site can be read as: CD45RA-negative fraction. The source is a man aged 18 to 29 in good health. Some clones in this sample may be carry-over from other donors' samples.

V usage is TRBV9 and J usage is TRBJ2-5; tentatively, D is TRBD1 or TRBD2 (5 bases each). V dropped 0 bases and J dropped 10 bases, with 22 bases sitting between them. Germline V CDR1 and CDR2: SGDLS, YYNGEE. The CDR3 runs 16 residues. CDR3 residues: CASSVGGDPMEALQYF. DNA for the CDR3: TGTGCCAGCAGCGTAGGAGGGGACCCGATGGAGGCACTCCAGTACTTC.

The genes are TRBV6-5 and TRBJ2-2; TRBD1 matches 7 bases. The V gene's germline CDR1 is MNHEY and CDR2 SVGAGI. V dropped 0 bases and J dropped 9; count of bases not matched to a gene: 1. The CDR3 is 13 residues long. The CDR3: CASSYSGGRELFF. The CDR3 DNA follows: TGTGCCAGCAGTTACTCAGGGGGCCGGGAGCTGTTTTTT.

The gene calls are TRBV7-8 and TRBJ2-5; 15 positions match TRBD2. CDR3 length equals 19 residues. The V gene end was trimmed by 2 bases and the J gene end by 4 bases; junction bases not matched to a gene: 11. Germline CDR1 is SGHVS and CDR2 is FQNEAQ. The DNA for the CDR3 is TGTGCCAGCAGCTTAAAGTCTCCCCCGGGACTAGCGGGAGGAGAGACCCAGTACTTC. Translation: CASSLKSPPGLAGGETQYF.

The chain joins TRBV5-1 to TRBJ2-1, with no clear D. Germline CDR1 SGHRS, CDR2 YFSETQ. The V end was cut by 0 bases, the J end by 0 bases, with 7 bases between. The CDR3 extends over 15 amino acids. In DNA, the CDR3 is TGCGCCAGCAGCTTGGGGGCTAGCTCCTACAATGAGCAGTTCTTC. Residues: CASSLGASSYNEQFF.

This clone was picked up one time. This chain links TRBV19 with TRBJ1-2; D remains unclear. V lost 5 bases to trimming and J lost 8 bases, with 12 bases between them. This CDR3 contains 12 residues. Germline lookup yields CDR1 LNHDA and CDR2 SQIVND (reference sequence). As DNA, the CDR3 is TGTGCCAGTAGTGTAGGCCCCAAGGGCTACACCTTC. It specifies CASSVGPKGYTF.

The V gene is TRBV5-1, the J gene TRBJ2-3; 9 bases match TRBD1. The germline V gene has CDR1 SGHRS and CDR2 YFSETQ. The CDR3 sequence is 15 residues long. V lost 2 bases to trimming and J lost 6 bases; unmatched junction nucleotides: 7. The CDR3 reads CASSFPTGGPDTQYF. Written as DNA, the CDR3 is TGCGCCAGCAGCTTCCCGACAGGGGGACCTGATACGCAGTATTTT. The variable domain in full, completed from reference TRBV5-1 and TRBJ2-3, reads KAGVTQTPRYLIKTRGQQVTLSCSPISGHRSVSWYQQTPGQGLQFLFEYFSETQRNKGNFPGRFSGRQFSNSRSEMNVSTLELGDSALYLCASSFPTGGPDTQYFGPGTRLTVL.

The rearrangement links TRBV5-1 to TRBJ2-5; a possible D gene is TRBD1 (6 bases). V shed 5 bases and J shed 7 bases, with 12 bases lying between them. Per germline, CDR1 SGHRS and CDR2 YFSETQ. The CDR3 extends over 12 amino acids. CDR3 sequence (DNA): TGCGCCAGCAGACAGGGTTCCGGGACCCAGTACTTC. Its translation: CASRQGSGTQYF. The full variable domain, in which reference TRBV5-1 and TRBJ2-5 provide the parts outside the CDR3, is KAGVTQTPRYLIKTRGQQVTLSCSPISGHRSVSWYQQTPGQGLQFLFEYFSETQRNKGNFPGRFSGRQFSNSRSEMNVSTLELGDSALYLCASRQGSGTQYFGPGTRLLVL.

The chain couples TRBV9 to TRBJ2-3, with TRBD2 as a possible D gene (5 bases). The CDR3 runs 13 residues. V lost 4 bases and J lost 6, with 12 bases in between. CDR1 is SGDLS and CDR2 is YYNGEE in the germline V gene. CDR3 sequence (DNA): TGTGCCAGCAGCACACGGGAACCCGATACGCAGTATTTT. Encoded protein: CASSTREPDTQYF.

With respect to this clone: Other DNA sequences in the sample encode the same CDR3. The V call is TRBV5-1, the J call TRBJ2-7, with 7 bases lining up with TRBD2. CDR3 size: 16 residues. Unmatched junction bases numbered 10, after V lost 0 bases and J lost 4 bases. Germline CDR1 is SGHRS and CDR2 is YFSETQ. CDR3 DNA sequence: TGCGCCAGCAGCTTGGCCGCTAGCGGAGGGTATTACGAGCAGTACTTC. Encoded protein: CASSLAASGGYYEQYF.

The V call is TRBV11-3, the J call TRBJ2-1; TRBD2 agrees at 7 bases. V gave up 5 bases and J gave up 0 bases; unmatched junction bases: 4. CDR1 is SGHNT and CDR2 is YENEEA in the germline V gene. The CDR3 totals 15 residues. The CDR3 here is CASSPSGNSYNEQFF. The CDR3 DNA is TGTGCCAGCAGCCCAAGCGGGAACTCCTACAATGAGCAGTTCTTC.

This sequence joins TRBV28 and TRBJ1-5, with TRBD1 matching over 7 bases. V dropped 7 bases and J dropped 7; count of bases not matched to a gene: 13. CDR1 and CDR2 from the germline V gene are MDHEN and SYDVKM. CDR3 length equals 15 residues. CDR3 region: CASNSNNRGLQPQHF. The CDR3 DNA sequence: TGTGCCAGCAACTCGAACAACAGGGGTCTCCAGCCCCAGCATTTT.

The chain links TRBV21-1 to TRBJ1-1. TRBV21-1 is listed as a pseudogene. The length of the CDR3 is 15 residues. The CDR3 spells CASSETMGRNTEAFF. CDR3 coding DNA: TGTGCCAGCAGTGAAACCATGGGACGGAACACTGAAGCTTTCTTT.

The J gene is TRBJ1-2, the V gene TRBV2; no clear D gene. Germline assignment: CDR1 SNHLY and CDR2 FYNNEI. The CDR3 is made up of 14 amino acids. Between the trimmed V and J ends, which lost 3 bases and 4 bases, there was a span of 12 bases. This CDR3 reads CASSDSLGGYGYTF. The DNA for the CDR3 is TGTGCCAGCAGTGACTCCTTGGGTGGCTATGGCTACACCTTC.

The chain joins TRBV18 to TRBJ2-7; D is uncertain. Trimming took off 3 bases at V and 0 bases at J, with 15 bases between the two ends. From germline, CDR1 is KGHSH and CDR2 LQKENI. The CDR3 is 16 amino acids. The CDR3: CASSPITADGSYEQYF. The DNA for the CDR3 is TGTGCCAGCTCACCCATCACCGCGGACGGCTCCTACGAGCAGTACTTC. Complete variable domain (other parts from reference TRBV18 and TRBJ2-7): NAGVMQNPRHLVRRRGQEARLRCSPMKGHSHVYWYRQLPEEGLKFMVYLQKENIIDESGMPKERFSAEFPKEGPSILRIQQVVRGDSAAYFCASSPITADGSYEQYFGPGTRLTVT.

The sample holds a few counts of this clone. Other DNA sequences of this sample code for an identical CDR3. V and J are TRBV5-1 and TRBJ2-3; TRBD1 might be the D (6 bases). The CDR3 length is 14 residues. V shed 2 bases and J shed 0 bases, with 7 bases lying between them. The V gene's germline CDR1 is SGHRS and CDR2 YFSETQ. CDR3 region: CASSLQGSTDTQYF. In nucleotides, the CDR3 is TGCGCCAGCAGCTTACAGGGAAGCACAGATACGCAGTATTTT.

The gene calls are TRBV5-1 and TRBJ2-1, with TRBD2 matching over 9 bases. From germline, CDR1 is SGHRS and CDR2 YFSETQ. The V and J ends lost 4 bases and 8 bases, in that order; junction bases with no gene match: 10. The CDR3 has 15 residues. The CDR3 loop reads CASSGIAGVADEQFF. Written as DNA, the CDR3 is TGCGCCAGCAGCGGAATAGCGGGAGTAGCTGATGAGCAGTTCTTC.

The chain couples TRBV7-3 to TRBJ2-1, with 9 nucleotides matching TRBD1. Germline lookup yields CDR1 SGHTA and CDR2 FQGTGA. V lost 6 bases and J lost 6; bases outside the gene matches: 3. This CDR3 spans 13 amino acids. The CDR3 region has the DNA TGTGCCAGCAGGACAGGGGGAGGCAATGAGCAGTTCTTC. This encodes CASRTGGGNEQFF.

This chain connects TRBV29-1 to TRBJ1-1; no definite D call. The CDR3 runs 11 residues. The V end lost 3 bases, the J end lost 1 base, and 3 bases lay between the germline ends. Germline V gene lookup returns CDR1 SQVTM and CDR2 ANQGSEA. The CDR3 loop reads CSVEQNTEAFF. CDR3 sequence (DNA): TGCAGCGTTGAGCAGAACACTGAAGCTTTCTTT.

The chain joins TRBV2 to TRBJ2-2; 7 nucleotides match TRBD2. This CDR3 spans 14 amino acids. The junction had 3 bases not matched to a gene; V was cut back by 7 bases and J by 1 base. Germline V gene data show CDR1 as SNHLY and CDR2 as FYNNEI. This CDR3 reads CASIKRENTGELFF. The DNA for the CDR3 is TGTGCCAGCATCAAGCGGGAGAACACCGGGGAGCTGTTTTTT.

The chain has TRBV7-8 and TRBJ2-1; 15 nucleotides line up with TRBD2. V gave up 2 bases and J gave up 4 bases; unmatched junction bases: 9. Germline V gives CDR1 SGHVS, CDR2 FQNEAQ. The CDR3 consists of 19 residues. The CDR3 is CASSLPGLAGGPLYNEQFF. CDR3 in DNA: TGTGCCAGCAGCTTACCGGGACTAGCGGGAGGCCCCCTATACAATGAGCAGTTCTTC.

V is TRBV9 and J is TRBJ2-3; 13 bases align to TRBD2. Looked up from germline, CDR1 is SGDLS and CDR2 is YYNGEE. With V trimmed by 3 bases and J by 4 bases, 5 bases remained unmatched. CDR3 size: 16 residues. The CDR3 nucleotides read TGTGCCAGCAGCGGCAAACTAGCGGGAGGGCCAGATACGCAGTATTTT. Its protein is CASSGKLAGGPDTQYF.

Details on this clone: Additional DNA sequences in this sample encode the identical CDR3. This rearrangement joins TRBV30 to TRBJ2-5, with TRBD1 matching over 9 bases. Unmatched junction bases numbered 3, after V lost 5 bases and J lost 5 bases. The CDR3 length is 12 residues. Germline V gives CDR1 GTSNPN, CDR2 SVGIG (reference sequence). CDR3 DNA: TGTGCCTGGGGACAGGGGTTGGAGACCCAGTACTTC. This translates into CAWGQGLETQYF.

This chain joins TRBV6-1 and TRBJ1-1; D perhaps matches TRBD1 (6 bases). Deletions cut 9 bases from V and 1 base from J, with 9 bases between. Germline V CDR1 and CDR2: MNHNS, SASEGT. The CDR3 is made up of 12 amino acids. CDR3 DNA: TGTGCCAGTCACAGGGAGAACACTGAAGCTTTCTTT. It is translated as CASHRENTEAFF.

V usage is TRBV7-6 and J usage is TRBJ2-1; 8 bases line up with TRBD2. Germline-derived CDR1 and CDR2 are SGHVS and FNYEAQ. Trimming cost V 2 bases and J 8 bases; bases outside gene matches: 5. The CDR3 runs to 14 residues. In nucleotides, the CDR3 is TGTGCCAGCAGCTTAAGGACTAGCTGGGATGAGCAGTTCTTC. This sequence encodes CASSLRTSWDEQFF.